This is a list of T cell receptor beta chains from one sample in a study of shared clonotypes between healthy human individuals. The table came from immunoSEQ multiplex PCR; TCRdb's copy has only in-frame clones and leaves some out. Of roughly 1,800,000 clones in the sample, approximately 94% are singletons; the top ten hold more than 0.95%. Sequencing input: naive CD8+ T cells sorted from blood. The receptors come from a young man in good health. Each CDR3 is given without its conserved first and last residue.

. TRBV5-1 ASSPDTNYEQY
TRBJ2-7 TRBV7-2 ASSPGLGYEQY
TRBJ2-3 TRBV6-6 ASSYSYPRDTDTQY
TRBJ2-5 TRBV7-6 ASSLDMGLADQETQY
TRBJ2-5 TRBV7-9 ASSPSRGGLSQETQY
TRBJ2-5 TRBV5-4 ASSLGIAGGPKETQY
TRBJ1-6 TRBV27 ASSLRGNSPLH
TRBJ2-7 TRBV11-2 ASRETGSHYEQY
TRBJ2-7 TRBV10-3 AISPTGSYEQY
TRBJ1-2 TRBV4-1 ASSQEWGQPYGYT
TRBJ2-7 TRBV9 ASSPPSNSYEQY
TRBJ2-5 TRBV7-9 ASGRLAAAKETQY
TRBJ2-2 TRBV9 ASSVAGGGTGELF
TRBJ2-5 TRBV6-6 ASSYSGYQETQY
TRBJ1-3 TRBV6-1 ASSEAGQGNTIY
TRBJ2-7 TRBV27 ASSLTGGNEQY
TRBJ1-1 TRBV30 AWTVGGNTEAF
TRBJ2-1 TRBV7-6 ASSSTFSEQF
TRBJ2-7 TRBV19 ASRMDGSSYEQY
TRBJ1-4 TRBV6-4 ASSADRGGATNEKLF
TRBJ2-7 TRBV6-1 ASSEGTSGYEQY
TRBJ2-7 TRBV6-5 ASMEAGEAYEQY
TRBJ2-7 TRBV25-1 ASSDGQSSYEQY
TRBJ1-1 TRBV5-1 ASSLPGQGMNTEAF
TRBJ2-7 TRBV7-2 ASRDSYEQY
TRBJ1-2 TRBV1 TSSQGRGTERGYT
TRBJ2-2 TRBV21-1 ASSKGGDNYTGELF
TRBJ2-5 TRBV11-3 ASSLEAQETQY
TRBJ1-2 TRBV4-1 ASSQAGGSYGYT
TRBJ1-1 TRBV27 ASSLGGPGTEAF
TRBJ1-5 TRBV7-9 ASSPDSGNQPQH
TRBJ2-2 TRBV7-2 ASSSGGTGELF
TRBJ2-5 TRBV2 ASSIAAGGRETQY
TRBJ1-2 TRBV4-1 ASSQVEGGNYGYT
TRBJ1-2 TRBV4-2 ASSQTGGNSIYYGYT
TRBJ2-7 TRBV5-5 ASSLVVGGEQY
TRBJ2-7 TRBV19 ASSISEGLDSYEQY
TRBJ1-4 TRBV5-6 ASSWTSADEKLF
TRBJ2-7 TRBV9 ASSVGQNYEQY
TRBJ1-3 TRBV2 ASGSGKVAGNTIY
TRBJ2-7 TRBV27 ASSLSLAGNEQY
TRBJ2-7 TRBV29-1 SVARGQIYEQY
TRBJ1-1 TRBV6-5 ASSYSYPDRGTEAF
TRBJ2-7 TRBV27 ASSFGDGGFGEQY
TRBJ2-1 TRBV25-1 ASSESGPGFLNEQF
TRBJ1-2 TRBV19 ASSPQGGYGYT
TRBJ1-1 TRBV27 ASSAIGTGGNTEAF
TRBJ1-1 TRBV6-5 ASSYSEGFAEAF
TRBJ2-3 TRBV13 ASSPAGVAGLTDTQY
TRBJ1-5 TRBV9 ASSPGTADGPQH